The entry below gives a single T cell receptor (beta chain) sequence along with its context. The antigen is undetermined. This entry comes from a study of Ad26.COV2.S vaccination and SARS-CoV-2 variants. Overall study findings and caveats: Substantial post-vaccination breadth of spike-specific CD8+ and CD4+ T cell responses was reported. Responses of T cells in total may have been underestimated by the TCR breadth and depth analyses. Vaccine and placebo recipients had comparable breadth of non-spike TCRs.

TCRdb's copy holds only in-frame clones and misses some; the assay was immunoSEQ multiplex PCR. Among about 97,000 clones, 60% to 85% were seen once, and the ten largest hold approximately 15%. V dropped 4 bases and J dropped 3; count of bases not matched to a gene: 3. Germline V gives CDR1 SGHDN, CDR2 FVKESK. This CDR3 has 16 residues. The rearrangement joins TRBV14 to TRBJ2-6; 10 bases match TRBD2. This receptor was taken from a human donor who had recovered from COVID-19. The sample was peripheral blood, taken after recovery from COVID-19. In DNA, the CDR3 is TGTGCCAGCAGCCCCCTAGCGGGGGATGGGGCCAACGTCCTGACTTTC. This codes for CASSPLAGDGANVLTF. Variable domain in full (rest from reference TRBV14 and TRBJ2-6): EAGVTQFPSHSVIEKGQTVTLRCDPISGHDNLYWYRRVMGKEIKFLLHFVKESKQDESGMPNNRFLAERTGGTYSTLKVQPAELEDSGVYFCASSPLAGDGANVLTFGAGSRLTVL.